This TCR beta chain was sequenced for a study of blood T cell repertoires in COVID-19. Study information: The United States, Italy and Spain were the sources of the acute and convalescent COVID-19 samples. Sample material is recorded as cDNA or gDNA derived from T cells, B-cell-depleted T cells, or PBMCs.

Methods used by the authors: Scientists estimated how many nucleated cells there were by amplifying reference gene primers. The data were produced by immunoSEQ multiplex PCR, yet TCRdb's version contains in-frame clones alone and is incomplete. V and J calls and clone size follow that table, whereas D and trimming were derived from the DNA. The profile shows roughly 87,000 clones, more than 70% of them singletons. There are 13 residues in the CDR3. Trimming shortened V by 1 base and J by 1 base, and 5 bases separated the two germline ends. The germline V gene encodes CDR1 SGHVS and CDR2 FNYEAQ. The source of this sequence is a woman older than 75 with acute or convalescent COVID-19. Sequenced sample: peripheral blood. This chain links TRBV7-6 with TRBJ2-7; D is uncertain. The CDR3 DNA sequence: TGTGCCAGCAGCTTAGGGAGATCCTACGAGCAGTACTTC. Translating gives CASSLGRSYEQYF. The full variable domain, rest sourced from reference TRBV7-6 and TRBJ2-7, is GAGVSQSPRYKVTKRGQDVALRCDPISGHVSLYWYRQALGQGPEFLTYFNYEAQQDKSGLPNDRFSAERPEGSISTLTIQRTEQRDSAMYRCASSLGRSYEQYFGPGTRLTVT.